This passage covers 17 T cell receptor beta chains from one sample sequenced in a study of early T cells in non-severe SARS-CoV-2 infection (dated by TCRdb to the early 2020s). Library generation was performed with 5' RACE. The instrument given in TCRdb is NextSeq 500. Clones were called with MiXCR by TCRdb after fastp trimmed the public reads at Q25, and only in-frame beta chains were retained. Rows are unified per CDR3 protein, each entry keeping the most common DNA and genes. The table for this sample lists tens of thousands of distinct CDR3 sequences; less than 15% of them were counted only once. The ten largest clones represent about 7.7% of the sample. Sample: whole blood. These receptors were collected from an adult who was a healthcare worker with PCR-confirmed SARS-CoV-2 infection or an uninfected control (not recorded which).

CDR3 loop: CASSLATSNGYTF. CDR3 DNA: TGCGCCAGCAGCCTGGCAACTTCAAATGGCTACACCTTC. The chain joins TRBV5-1 to TRBJ1-2; D uncertain. This CDR3 is 13 amino acids long. Germline V lookup: CDR1 SGHRS, CDR2 YFSETQ. V was trimmed by 4 bases and J by 6 bases, leaving 13 bases between them.

The sample holds a few counts of this clonotype. The V gene is TRBV5-1, the J gene TRBJ2-7; D possibly corresponds to TRBD2 (5 bases). There are 13 residues in the CDR3. Germline lookup yields CDR1 SGHRS and CDR2 YFSETQ. V was trimmed by 3 bases and J by 7 bases, leaving 14 bases between them. The CDR3 DNA is TGCGCCAGCAGCTCCGACTACCGAGGGGAGCAGTACTTC. Its protein is CASSSDYRGEQYF.

This chain uses TRBV29-1 with TRBJ2-5; the D is unclear. Per germline, CDR1 SQVTM and CDR2 ANQGSEA. V was pared by 4 bases and J by 2 bases, with 2 bases between. CDR3 length: 10 residues. CDR3 residues: CSVVQETQYF. In DNA, the CDR3 is TGCAGCGTTGTTCAAGAGACCCAGTACTTC.

This clonotype was counted only a few times. This rearrangement joins TRBV12-3 or TRBV12-4 to TRBJ1-6, with D possibly being TRBD1 (5 bases). Trimming left V 6 bases short and J 19 bases short, with 16 bases between. CDR3 length: 11 residues. The CDR3 sequence is CASRSAGLVHF. In DNA form, the CDR3 reads TGTGCCAGCAGATCCGCGGGGCTGGTACACTTT.

The rearrangement uses TRBV6-6 and TRBJ2-7; D remains ambiguous. This CDR3 region has 11 residues. Germline CDR1 is MNHNY and CDR2 is SVGAGI (reference sequence). V shed 5 bases and J shed 7 bases, with 9 bases lying between them. The CDR3 reads CASSHTTEQYF. For the CDR3, the DNA is TGTGCCAGCAGTCATACTACTGAGCAGTACTTC.

This clonotype has only a few counts. CDR3 residues: CASSPQSSRTEAFF. The CDR3 DNA is TGTGCCAGCAGCCCTCAAAGTTCCCGGACTGAAGCTTTCTTT. This chain uses TRBV7-6 with TRBJ1-1, with D unclear. CDR1 SGHVS and CDR2 FNYEAQ come from the germline V gene. This CDR3 has 14 amino acids. With 5 bases removed from V and 5 bases from J, the gap between germline ends came to 15 bases.

V is TRBV7-9 and J is TRBJ2-3, with D possibly TRBD2 on 5 matching bases. The V and J ends lost 2 bases and 0 bases respectively, with 6 bases between them. The CDR3 runs 14 residues. Germline assignment: CDR1 SEHNR and CDR2 FQNEAQ (reference sequence). CDR3 residues: CASSLTGSTDTQYF. DNA of the CDR3: TGTGCCAGCAGCTTAACGGGAAGCACAGATACGCAGTATTTT.

The V call is TRBV6-6, the J call TRBJ2-7; TRBD1 or TRBD2 may be the D gene (5 bases each). Looked up from germline, CDR1 is MNHNY and CDR2 is SVGAGI (reference sequence). The CDR3 extends over 11 amino acids. Trimming shortened V by 10 bases and J by 0 bases, and 7 bases separated the two germline ends. CDR3 amino acids: CATGTSYEQYF. The DNA of the CDR3 is TGTGCCACTGGGACCTCCTACGAGCAGTACTTC.

This rearrangement joins TRBV29-1 to TRBJ2-7; D is unclear. CDR1 SQVTM and CDR2 ANQGSEA come from the germline V gene. CDR3 length equals 12 residues. Trimming left V 7 bases short and J 2 bases short, with 12 bases between. The CDR3 region is CSALTEPYEQYF. For the CDR3, the DNA is TGCAGCGCCTTGACGGAGCCCTACGAGCAGTACTTC.

This clonotype was recorded a few times. V gene TRBV10-3 combines with J gene TRBJ1-2; no clear D. This CDR3 has 11 residues. CDR1 and CDR2 from the germline V gene are ENHRY and SYGVKD. Trimming left V 1 base short and J 10 bases short, with 7 bases between. The CDR3 sequence is CAISEYRNYTF. The CDR3 DNA reads as TGTGCCATCAGTGAGTACAGAAACTACACCTTC.

This clonotype was detected many times. The chain has TRBV14 and TRBJ1-4; tentative D call: TRBD1 (6 bases). In germline, CDR1 is SGHDN, CDR2 FVKESK. This CDR3 spans 19 amino acids. The V gene lost 0 bases and the J gene lost 6 bases, with 23 bases spanning the gap. The CDR3 coding sequence is TGTGCCAGCAGCCAAGACGGGCGACAGGTGGCTAGTCGGGATGAAAAACTGTTTTTT. Translation gives CASSQDGRQVASRDEKLFF.

The rearrangement joins TRBV7-3 to TRBJ2-3; 7 nucleotides align to TRBD2. Germline CDR1 and CDR2: SGHTA and FQGTGA. The CDR3 extends over 15 amino acids. With V trimmed by 2 bases and J by 5 bases, 7 bases remained unmatched. The CDR3 DNA follows: TGTGCCAGCAGCTTAGGGGAGCGGGACGGAGATACGCAGTATTTT. Translated: CASSLGERDGDTQYF.

This rearrangement joins TRBV11-2 to TRBJ2-5; no clear D. Trimming shortened V by 2 bases and J by 1 base, and 11 bases separated the two germline ends. This CDR3 contains 15 residues. CDR1 and CDR2 (germline): SGHAT, FQNNGV. For the CDR3, the DNA is TGTGCCAGCAGCTTATTACTGGCCAGCCAAGAGACCCAGTACTTC. Amino acid sequence: CASSLLLASQETQYF.

This clonotype came up a few times. The rearrangement uses TRBV19 and TRBJ1-5; D perhaps matches TRBD1 (6 bases). There are 13 residues in the CDR3. Trimming took off 5 bases at V and 4 bases at J, with 9 bases between the two ends. Per the germline V gene, CDR1 is LNHDA and CDR2 is SQIVND (reference sequence). The CDR3 DNA reads TGTGCCAGTAGTGCGCAGGGGAATCAGCCCCAGCATTTT. As protein: CASSAQGNQPQHF.

This clonotype turned up a few times. V is TRBV28 and J is TRBJ2-2; D gene unclear. The germline V and J ends were trimmed by 6 bases and 6 bases, with 11 bases remaining between them. The V gene's germline CDR1 is MDHEN and CDR2 SYDVKM. The CDR3 is 13 amino acids. Here the CDR3 reads CASSRIFSGELFF. As DNA, the CDR3 is TGTGCCAGCAGCCGAATTTTCTCCGGGGAGCTGTTTTTT.

The chain carries TRBV20-1 and TRBJ2-3; D unclear. This CDR3 has 15 amino acids. Trimming took 0 bases from V and 3 from J, leaving 13 bases between them. Germline CDR1 is DFQATT and CDR2 is SNEGSKA (reference sequence). The CDR3 coding sequence is TGCAGTGCTAGAGAGGCTAGGATTTTTACAGATACGCAGTATTTT. Protein product: CSAREARIFTDTQYF.

This clonotype was detected many times. J is TRBJ1-5 and V is TRBV29-1; TRBD1 matches 8 bases. Germline CDR1 and CDR2: SQVTM and ANQGSEA. After removal of 6 bases from V and 3 bases from J, the junction contained 4 bases not matched to a gene. The CDR3 contains 13 residues. As DNA, the CDR3 is TGCAGCGTCGGACAGGGTTTCAATCAGCCCCAGCATTTT. Encoded protein: CSVGQGFNQPQHF. The whole variable domain, remainder taken from reference TRBV29-1 and TRBJ1-5, is SAVISQKPSRDICQRGTSLTIQCQVDSQVTMMFWYRQQPGQSLTLIATANQGSEATYESGFVIDKFPISRPNLTFSTLTVSNMSPEDSSIYLCSVGQGFNQPQHFGDGTRLSIL.